The subject of this entry is one T cell receptor beta chain. Its antigen is as yet unknown. This entry comes from a study of T cells expressing NK-cell markers. Study background: TCR beta repertoires came from sorted CD3+CD56+NKG2C+, CD3+CD56+NKG2C- and CD3+CD56-NKG2C+ T cells. Sequenced donors, eight in total, included seven who were HCMV-seropositive and one who was seronegative.

The CDR3 consists of 16 residues. CDR1 is ENHRY and CDR2 is SYGVKD in the germline V gene. Study conclusions and caveats: These clonotypes also led the CD3+CD56-NKG2C+ fraction in a handful of donors. Dominant NKG2C+ clonotypes made up roughly 1.0-7.5% of CD8+ T cells in over five donors.

TCRdb reprocessed the 5' RACE reads; each CDR3 protein has one entry and no DNA is given. Its table records roughly 450,000 distinct CDR3 sequences. Sequenced: blood T cells: a sorted CD56 or NKG2C T cell subset, CD4+ or CD8+ T cells, or bulk PBMC T cells (not recorded which). V gene TRBV10-3 combines with J gene TRBJ2-7; the TCRdb D gene call, TRBD2, has no DNA to confirm it. The receptor was derived from a woman between 45 and 60 years old in good health. The CDR3 protein is CAIREGLSAGTLGQYF.